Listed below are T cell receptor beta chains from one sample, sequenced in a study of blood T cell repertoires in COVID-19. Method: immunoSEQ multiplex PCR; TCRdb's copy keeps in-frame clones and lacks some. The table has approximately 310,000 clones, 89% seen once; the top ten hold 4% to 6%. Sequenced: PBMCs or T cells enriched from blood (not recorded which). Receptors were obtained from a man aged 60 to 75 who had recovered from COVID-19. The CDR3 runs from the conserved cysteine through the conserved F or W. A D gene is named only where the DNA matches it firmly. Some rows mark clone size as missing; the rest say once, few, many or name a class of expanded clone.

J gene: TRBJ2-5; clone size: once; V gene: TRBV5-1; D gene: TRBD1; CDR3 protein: CASSKGQGETQYF; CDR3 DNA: TGCGCCAGCAGCAAAGGACAGGGAGAGACCCAGTACTTC
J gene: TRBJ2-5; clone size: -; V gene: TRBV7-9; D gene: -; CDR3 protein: CASSLLPGSSYYF; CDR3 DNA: TGTGCCAGCAGCTTGTTGCCCGGGTCTAGTTACTACTTC
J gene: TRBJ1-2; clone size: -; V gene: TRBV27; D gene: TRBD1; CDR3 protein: CASRKTGGDGYTF; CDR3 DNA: TGTGCCAGCAGAAAGACAGGGGGCGATGGCTACACCTTC
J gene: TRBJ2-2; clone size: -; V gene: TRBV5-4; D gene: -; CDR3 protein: CASSLMVRAWRTGELFF; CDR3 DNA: TGTGCCAGCAGCTTGATGGTACGGGCCTGGAGGACCGGGGAGCTGTTTTTT
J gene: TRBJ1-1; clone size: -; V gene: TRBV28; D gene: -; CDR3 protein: CASRRRDTVNTEAFF; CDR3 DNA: TGTGCCAGCAGGCGTCGGGACACCGTTAACACTGAAGCTTTCTTT
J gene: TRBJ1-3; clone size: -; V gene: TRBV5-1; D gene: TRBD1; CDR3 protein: CASSFGQGVGDTIYF; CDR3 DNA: TGCGCCAGCAGCTTTGGACAGGGGGTTGGGGACACCATATATTTT
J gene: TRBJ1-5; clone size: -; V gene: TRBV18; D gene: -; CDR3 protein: CASSPRDGRINQPQHF; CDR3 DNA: TGTGCCAGCTCACCACGGGACGGGAGAATCAATCAGCCCCAGCATTTT
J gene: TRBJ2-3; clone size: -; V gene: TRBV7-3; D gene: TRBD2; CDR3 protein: CASSYTSGRADTQYF; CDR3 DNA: TGTGCCAGCAGCTATACTAGCGGGAGAGCAGATACGCAGTATTTT
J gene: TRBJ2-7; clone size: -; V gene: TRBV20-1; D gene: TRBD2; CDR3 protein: CSASQSSGSGDEQYF; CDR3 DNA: TGCAGTGCTAGTCAGTCTAGCGGGAGCGGGGACGAGCAGTACTTC
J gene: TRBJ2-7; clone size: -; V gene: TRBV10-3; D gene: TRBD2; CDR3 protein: CAISPGWGGESYEQYF; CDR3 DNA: TGTGCCATCAGCCCAGGATGGGGGGGAGAAAGTTACGAGCAGTACTTC
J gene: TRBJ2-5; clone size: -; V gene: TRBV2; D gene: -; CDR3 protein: CASHEDLQRAYF; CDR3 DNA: TGTGCCAGCCACGAAGACCTACAGAGAGCGTACTTC
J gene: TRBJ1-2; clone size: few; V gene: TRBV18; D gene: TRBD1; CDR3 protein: CASSPPPGQGSGVYGYTF; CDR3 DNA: TGTGCCAGCTCACCACCTCCGGGACAGGGTAGCGGGGTGTATGGCTACACCTTC
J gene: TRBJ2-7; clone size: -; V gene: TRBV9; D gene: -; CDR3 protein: CASSPTKSEYEQYF; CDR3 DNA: TGTGCCAGCAGCCCCACTAAGTCGGAATACGAGCAGTACTTC
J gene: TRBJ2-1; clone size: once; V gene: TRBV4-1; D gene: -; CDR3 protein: CASSHNEGVNYNEQFF; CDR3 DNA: TGCGCCAGCAGCCATAATGAGGGTGTCAACTACAATGAGCAGTTCTTC
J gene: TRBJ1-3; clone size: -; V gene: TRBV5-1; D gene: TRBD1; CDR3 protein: CASSLGTGLSGNTIYF; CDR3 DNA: TGCGCCAGCAGCTTGGGGACAGGGCTCTCTGGAAACACCATATATTTT
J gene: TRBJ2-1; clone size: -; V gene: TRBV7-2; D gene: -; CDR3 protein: CASSLQRGLNEQFF; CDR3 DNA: TGTGCCAGCAGCTTACAACGGGGTCTCAATGAGCAGTTCTTC
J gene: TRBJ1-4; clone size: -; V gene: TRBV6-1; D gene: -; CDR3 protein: CASRDSGEKLFF; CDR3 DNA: TGTGCCAGCCGTGACAGCGGTGAAAAACTGTTTTTT
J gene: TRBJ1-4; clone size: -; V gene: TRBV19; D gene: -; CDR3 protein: CASSMGAGATNEKLFF; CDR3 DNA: TGTGCCAGTAGTATGGGGGCGGGGGCAACTAATGAAAAACTGTTTTTT